This note documents a single T cell receptor (beta chain) sequence. Sequencing was performed with immunoSEQ multiplex PCR; in TCRdb, only in-frame clones are kept and a portion is missing. In the table there are 50,000 to 65,000 clones, 80% to 90% of which are singletons. The source of the sample is a study of blood T cell repertoires in COVID-19. Sequences were obtained from peripheral blood. This TCR was recovered from a human donor in a cohort sampled during active COVID-19.

CDR3 sequence reads: CASSPLTGANSPLHF. The CDR3 nucleotides read TGTGCCAGCTCACCCCTCACAGGGGCCAATTCACCCCTCCACTTT. This chain joins TRBV18 and TRBJ1-6, with 7 positions matching TRBD1. V lost 3 bases and J lost 7; bases outside the gene matches: 6. This CDR3 region has 15 residues. Germline V gene lookup returns CDR1 KGHSH and CDR2 LQKENI.